The sequence of this TCR beta chain was determined in a study of T cell repertoires in cytomegalovirus infection. This clonotype is large. V was shortened by 8 bases and J by 3 bases, with 10 bases between the two germline ends. Germline CDR1 LGHDT, CDR2 YNNKEL (reference sequence). The CDR3 has 13 amino acids. TCRdb itself ran the reads through MiXCR, one entry per CDR3 protein. This repertoire shows tens of thousands of distinct CDR3 sequences, about 4.2% found once; its top ten account for 20% to 25%. The TCR originated in a human donor in good health (CMV status not recorded). Some clones in this sample may be carry-over from other donors' samples. The J gene is TRBJ2-2, the V gene TRBV3-1, with D perhaps assigned TRBD1 or TRBD2 (5 bases each). What was sequenced was PBMCs. CDR3 amino acids: CASGAGDTGELFF. CDR3 in DNA: TGTGCCAGCGGGGCCGGGGACACCGGGGAGCTGTTTTTT.